These 27 T cell receptor beta chains originate from one sample sequenced in a study of blood T cell repertoires in COVID-19. Method: immunoSEQ multiplex PCR; TCRdb's copy keeps in-frame clones and lacks some. The data contain 180,000 or so clones, roughly 84% of them singletons. Sample: peripheral blood. All receptors come from a man between 60 and 75 years old who had recovered from COVID-19.

The V call is TRBV29-1, the J call TRBJ2-3; D unclear. Germline lookup yields CDR1 SQVTM and CDR2 ANQGSEA. V was trimmed by 4 bases and J by 0 bases, leaving 11 bases between them. This CDR3 spans 14 amino acids. The CDR3: CSVVGGLSTDTQYF. CDR3 in DNA: TGCAGCGTTGTTGGCGGTCTGAGCACAGATACGCAGTATTTT.

The rearrangement joins TRBV9 to TRBJ2-5, with D maybe TRBD2 (7 bases). CDR3 size: 13 residues. Germline-derived CDR1 and CDR2 are SGDLS and YYNGEE. Trimming stripped 4 bases from V and 3 bases from J, with 10 bases between. In DNA form, the CDR3 reads TGTGCCAGCAGCCGCGGGGGCGAAGAGACCCAGTACTTC. The encoded protein is CASSRGGEETQYF. The whole variable domain, remainder taken from reference TRBV9 and TRBJ2-5, is DSGVTQTPKHLITATGQRVTLRCSPRSGDLSVYWYQQSLDQGLQFLIQYYNGEERAKGNILERFSAQQFPDLHSELNLSSLELGDSALYFCASSRGGEETQYFGPGTRLLVL.

The sample holds a few counts of this clone. The J gene is TRBJ1-3, the V gene TRBV6-5, with a possible D match to TRBD1 (6 bases). This CDR3 is built from 14 residues. The germline CDR1 and CDR2 sequences are MNHEY and SVGAGI. Trimming cost V 6 bases and J 2 bases, with 11 bases left between them. CDR3 in DNA: TGTGCCAGCAGGCCAGGGGTACCTGGAAACACCATATATTTT. The encoded protein is CASRPGVPGNTIYF.

In the case of this clone: The sample holds other DNA sequences that translate to the same CDR3. The genes are TRBV9 and TRBJ2-1, with 7 positions matching TRBD2. V trimming: 2 bases; J trimming: 0 bases; junction bases outside the gene matches: 5. The V gene's germline CDR1 is SGDLS and CDR2 YYNGEE. CDR3 length: 16 residues. The chain's CDR3 is CASSVLGGSSYNEQFF. CDR3 in DNA: TGTGCCAGCAGCGTCTTGGGCGGGAGCTCCTACAATGAGCAGTTCTTC.

This sequence joins TRBV7-9 and TRBJ1-4, with a tentative D call TRBD1 (5 bases). This CDR3 comprises 16 residues. Trimming stripped 2 bases from V and 0 bases from J, with 10 bases between. Germline values: CDR1 SEHNR, CDR2 FQNEAQ (reference sequence). CDR3: CASSLRGVTTNEKLFF. Written as DNA, the CDR3 is TGTGCCAGCAGCTTACGGGGGGTGACAACTAATGAAAAACTGTTTTTT.

V and J are TRBV7-8 and TRBJ1-5; unclear D gene. V was trimmed by 1 base and J by 4 bases, leaving 11 bases between them. There are 15 residues in the CDR3. CDR1 and CDR2 (germline): SGHVS, FQNEAQ. CDR3 sequence (DNA): TGTGCCAGCAGCTTAGGCAGGAATCAAAATCAGCCCCAGCATTTT. Its protein is CASSLGRNQNQPQHF.

The gene calls are TRBV30 and TRBJ1-4; 7 positions match TRBD1. V trimming: 1 base; J trimming: 5 bases; junction bases outside the gene matches: 7. The germline gives CDR1 GTSNPN, CDR2 SVGIG (reference sequence). The CDR3 is 15 amino acids. The CDR3 sequence is CAWSGDGQENEKLFF. The CDR3 region has the DNA TGTGCCTGGAGTGGGGATGGACAGGAGAATGAAAAACTGTTTTTT.

The chain uses TRBV28 and TRBJ2-3; D remains unclear. CDR1 is MDHEN and CDR2 is SYDVKM in the germline V gene. CDR3 length: 14 amino acids. Trimming removed 6 bases from V and 1 base from J, with 11 bases in between. The CDR3 is CASSLLLGTDTQYF. CDR3 DNA: TGTGCCAGCAGCCTTCTCCTAGGCACAGATACGCAGTATTTT.

V gene TRBV7-2 combines with J gene TRBJ1-2, with 7 bases fitting TRBD1. Trimming cost V 4 bases and J 8 bases; bases outside gene matches: 4. CDR3 length equals 12 residues. CDR1 SGHTA and CDR2 FQGNSA come from the germline V gene. The CDR3 sequence: CASSSGGGGYTF. CDR3 bases: TGTGCCAGCAGCTCAGGGGGTGGAGGCTACACCTTC.

This clone was seen a few times. The rearrangement joins TRBV6-1 to TRBJ2-7, with 7 bases aligning to TRBD1. The CDR3 is made up of 15 amino acids. V gave up 3 bases and J gave up 0 bases; unmatched junction bases: 5. Germline CDR1 is MNHNS and CDR2 is SASEGT. CDR3 amino acids: CASSEYRGPSYEQYF. As DNA, the CDR3 is TGTGCCAGCAGTGAGTACAGGGGCCCCTCCTACGAGCAGTACTTC.

This clone was seen a handful of times. Different DNA sequences within this sample yield the same CDR3. The CDR3 nucleotides are TGTGCCAGCAGTTACTCGAACCGAGGGCCCTACAATGAGCAGTTCTTC. This gives the protein CASSYSNRGPYNEQFF. The chain couples TRBV6-5 to TRBJ2-1; TRBD2 might be the D (5 bases). CDR1 and CDR2 from the germline V gene are MNHEY and SVGAGI. This CDR3 is built from 16 residues. The V gene lost 0 bases and the J gene lost 2 bases, with 11 bases spanning the gap.

The chain uses TRBV27 and TRBJ2-1, with D possibly TRBD1 on 5 matching bases. With 5 bases removed from V and 5 bases from J, the gap between germline ends came to 7 bases. CDR1 and CDR2 from the germline V gene are MNHEY and SMNVEV (reference sequence). The CDR3 is 12 residues long. This CDR3 is CASSEQDNEQFF. DNA for the CDR3: TGTGCCAGCAGTGAACAGGACAATGAGCAGTTCTTC.

The V call is TRBV27, the J call TRBJ1-2; TRBD1 might be the D (5 bases). The V end lost 4 bases, the J end lost 0 bases, and 6 bases lay between the germline ends. CDR3 size: 13 residues. Germline-derived CDR1 and CDR2 are MNHEY and SMNVEV (reference sequence). The CDR3 loop is CASSYRPNYGYTF. CDR3 nucleotides: TGTGCCAGCAGTTACAGGCCTAACTATGGCTACACCTTC.

The V gene is TRBV5-1, the J gene TRBJ2-1; D is perhaps TRBD2 (7 bases). CDR3 length equals 15 residues. Germline-derived CDR1 and CDR2 are SGHRS and YFSETQ. V was pared by 4 bases and J by 7 bases, with 18 bases between. This CDR3 is CASSVKGGPGNEQFF. The CDR3 DNA is TGCGCCAGCAGCGTAAAGGGGGGGCCCGGGAATGAGCAGTTCTTC.

The chain carries TRBV12-3 or TRBV12-4 and TRBJ2-7; perhaps TRBD1 as D (6 bases). V lost 5 bases and J lost 4, with 12 bases in between. The CDR3 spans 13 residues. The CDR3 region has the DNA TGTGCCAGCAGTACCGGGACAAGATACGAGCAGTACTTC. Its protein is CASSTGTRYEQYF.

The V and J genes are TRBV5-1 and TRBJ2-3; 9 bases map to TRBD2. CDR1 is SGHRS and CDR2 is YFSETQ in the germline V gene. This CDR3 has 15 residues. After removal of 0 bases from V and 4 bases from J, the junction contained 3 bases not matched to a gene. The CDR3 here is CASSLERGASDTQYF. CDR3 sequence (DNA): TGCGCCAGCAGCTTGGAGCGGGGGGCCTCAGATACGCAGTATTTT.

The chain has TRBV19 and TRBJ2-2; 7 bases map to TRBD2. The CDR3 length is 12 residues. V was pared by 6 bases and J by 6 bases, with 1 base of the junction left unmatched. The V gene's germline CDR1 is LNHDA and CDR2 SQIVND (reference sequence). CDR3 protein: CASSRGAGELFF. CDR3 coding DNA: TGTGCCAGTAGCCGGGGGGCCGGGGAGCTGTTTTTT.

This clone has just a few counts. V gene TRBV20-1 combines with J gene TRBJ1-5; D is uncertain. The germline CDR1 and CDR2 sequences are DFQATT and SNEGSKA (reference sequence). V lost 3 bases and J lost 1, with 19 bases in between. The CDR3 totals 17 residues. DNA for the CDR3: TGCAGTGCTAGTTGGGCGGGGAGGCGTCCGAGCAATCAGCCCCAGCATTTT. Translating it yields CSASWAGRRPSNQPQHF.

V usage is TRBV19 and J usage is TRBJ1-2; tentatively, D is TRBD1 (5 bases). Germline CDR1 and CDR2: LNHDA and SQIVND (reference sequence). The CDR3 runs to 16 residues. V gave up 3 bases and J gave up 3 bases, with 17 bases separating them. The CDR3 nucleotides read TGTGCCAGTAGTATTGGGTTCGGCGGGGGTGACTATGGCTACACCTTC. Its translation is CASSIGFGGGDYGYTF. Combining the CDR3 with reference TRBV19 and TRBJ1-2 gives the whole variable domain DGGITQSPKYLFRKEGQNVTLSCEQNLNHDAMYWYRQDPGQGLRLIYYSQIVNDFQKGDIAEGYSVSREKKESFPLTVTSAQKNPTAFYLCASSIGFGGGDYGYTFGSGTRLTVV.

This chain connects TRBV7-9 to TRBJ1-1; 11 nucleotides align to TRBD1. There are 17 residues in the CDR3. Losses at the gene ends were 3 bases for V and 3 bases for J; bases not matched to a gene: 9. Germline loops: CDR1 SEHNR, CDR2 FQNEAQ (reference sequence). CDR3 region: CASSFPPGQGVDTEAFF. The CDR3 DNA reads as TGTGCCAGCAGCTTCCCCCCGGGACAGGGGGTCGACACTGAAGCTTTCTTT.

CDR3 loop: CASGGAANTGELFF. The DNA for the CDR3 is TGCGCCAGCGGAGGCGCAGCGAACACCGGGGAGCTGTTTTTT. The chain couples TRBV5-1 to TRBJ2-2, with a possible D match to TRBD2 (5 bases). Trimming took off 7 bases at V and 0 bases at J, with 10 bases between the two ends. Germline V gives CDR1 SGHRS, CDR2 YFSETQ. This CDR3 is 14 amino acids long.

This sequence joins TRBV5-4 and TRBJ1-1; 12 positions agree with TRBD1. V lost 3 bases to trimming and J lost 8 bases; unmatched junction nucleotides: 2. CDR1 is SGHNT, CDR2 YYREEE, per germline (reference sequence). This CDR3 region has 13 residues. CDR3 residues: CASSWDRGLEAFF. CDR3 coding DNA: TGTGCCAGCAGCTGGGACAGGGGGCTGGAAGCTTTCTTT.

The chain has TRBV6-6 and TRBJ1-1; 10 positions agree with TRBD1. The CDR3 has 14 amino acids. Germline V gene sequence: CDR1 MNHNY, CDR2 SVGAGI (reference sequence). V lost 6 bases to trimming and J lost 7 bases; unmatched junction nucleotides: 8. The CDR3 sequence is CASRNLGQGIEAFF. CDR3 DNA sequence: TGTGCCAGCAGAAACTTGGGACAGGGGATTGAAGCTTTCTTT.

This clone occurred once. The chain joins TRBV19 to TRBJ1-4; D is possibly TRBD1 (6 bases). The CDR3 runs 16 residues. CDR1 is LNHDA and CDR2 is SQIVND in the germline V gene (reference sequence). V gave up 5 bases and J gave up 4 bases, with 17 bases separating them. The CDR3 loop is CASSLGGAGYNEKLFF. The CDR3 region has the DNA TGTGCCAGTAGTCTTGGGGGGGCCGGATATAATGAAAAACTGTTTTTT.

The CDR3 region is CASSYSTGSVGDEAFF. The CDR3 region has the DNA TGTGCCAGCAGTTACTCGACAGGGTCGGTTGGAGACGAAGCTTTCTTT. The J gene is TRBJ1-1, the V gene TRBV6-5; 7 nucleotides agree with TRBD1. V was pared by 0 bases and J by 8 bases, with 12 bases of the junction left unmatched. Germline CDR1 MNHEY, CDR2 SVGAGI. This CDR3 has 16 amino acids.

V is TRBV7-3 and J is TRBJ2-3; TRBD2 aligns across 11 bases. The J segment lost 4 bases and the V segment lost 1 base, leaving 7 bases of the junction unmatched. CDR3 length: 17 residues. Germline V gives CDR1 SGHTA, CDR2 FQGTGA. CDR3 in amino acids: CASSLRVTSGGADTQYF. CDR3 nucleotide sequence: TGTGCCAGCAGCTTAAGAGTTACTAGCGGGGGAGCAGATACGCAGTATTTT.

This clone came up once. The chain joins TRBV19 to TRBJ1-5; possibly TRBD1 for D (5 bases). CDR3 length: 14 amino acids. Per germline, CDR1 LNHDA and CDR2 SQIVND (reference sequence). The ends were cut back, 3 bases at V and 7 bases at J, with 13 bases in the middle. Here the CDR3 DNA reads TGTGCCAGTAGTATGGGGTTATGGGGCCAGCCCCAGCATTTT. Its translation is CASSMGLWGQPQHF.